These 4 T cell receptor beta chains were all obtained from the same sample, sequenced in a study of molecular identifiers for immune sequencing clone quantification. Using its own MiXCR run on the PCR reads, TCRdb lists one record per CDR3 protein. The data contain about 89,000 distinct CDR3 sequences, around 17% of them singletons. Sequenced sample: naive CD8+ T cells from blood, with Jurkat cell RNA spiked in. Subset in this sample: FACS-sorted CD8+CD4-CCR7+CD45RA+ naive T cells. All receptors derive from a human donor in good health. Some libraries in this study had Jurkat cell RNA spiked in.

On this clonotype itself: A read error may account for a junction end that differs from germline. The gene calls are TRBV12-3 or TRBV12-4 and TRBJ1-5; D gene ambiguous. The CDR3 extends over 13 amino acids. The CDR3 is CVSSRDSNQPQHF. The CDR3 DNA sequence: TGTGTCAGCAGCCGAGATAGCAATCAGCCCCAGCATTTT.

This clonotype was seen repeatedly, ten times or more. V and J are TRBV7-9 and TRBJ2-3; D call uncertain. Trimming stripped 5 bases from V and 1 base from J, with 13 bases between. Germline values: CDR1 SEHNR, CDR2 FQNEAQ (reference sequence). The CDR3 has 15 residues. The CDR3, as DNA: TGTGCCAGCAGCCTAGACGTTAGGGGCACAGATACGCAGTATTTT. Translation gives CASSLDVRGTDTQYF.

Remarks on this clonotype: Just one base apart from a much larger clone, this may be a read error. The V and J genes are TRBV9 and TRBJ2-7; D is possibly TRBD1 or TRBD2 (5 bases each). This CDR3 is built from 14 residues. Germline V gene sequence: CDR1 SGDLS, CDR2 YYNGEE. As DNA, the CDR3 is TGTGCCAGCAGCGTAGGGGGGACCTCCTACGAGCGGTACTTC. It specifies CASSVGGTSYERYF.

Remarks on this clonotype: The junction and the germline gene differ at one end; a read error may be behind it. The rearrangement joins TRBV28 to TRBJ2-7; maybe TRBD1 (5 bases). CDR1 MDHEN and CDR2 SYDVKM come from the germline V gene. The CDR3 is made up of 13 amino acids. In DNA form, the CDR3 reads TGTGCCTGCGGCGACAGATTCGCGCCCGAGCAGCACTTC. Its translation: CACGDRFAPEQHF.